This TCR beta chain came from a study of T cell responses to AZD1222 COVID-19 vaccine. The germline V gene encodes CDR1 MDHEN and CDR2 SYDVKM. The CDR3 loop spans 18 amino acids. Trimming removed 6 bases at V and 3 bases at J, with 24 bases between. Regarding this clone: Its antigen remains unidentified.

Overall study results and limits: Donors were mostly white British, more females; clonal diversity possibly underestimated. It was only a handful of AZD1222 recipients who were seropositive at baseline. Unmutated variant regions are reportedly the target of nearly half of TCRs that are spike-specific.

Here immunoSEQ multiplex PCR was the method, and the copy in TCRdb shows in-frame clones only, minus some. This table holds around 270,000 clones, approximately 94% found once. J is TRBJ1-5 and V is TRBV28, with D possibly TRBD1 on 6 matching bases. Sequencing used peripheral blood, obtained 28 days after the second AZD1222 dose. The receptor's source is an adult who received the AZD1222 COVID-19 vaccine. Written as DNA, the CDR3 is TGTGCCAGCAGATCCGACAGGTACCTTCTGGACGCCAATCAGCCCCAGCATTTT. This codes for CASRSDRYLLDANQPQHF.